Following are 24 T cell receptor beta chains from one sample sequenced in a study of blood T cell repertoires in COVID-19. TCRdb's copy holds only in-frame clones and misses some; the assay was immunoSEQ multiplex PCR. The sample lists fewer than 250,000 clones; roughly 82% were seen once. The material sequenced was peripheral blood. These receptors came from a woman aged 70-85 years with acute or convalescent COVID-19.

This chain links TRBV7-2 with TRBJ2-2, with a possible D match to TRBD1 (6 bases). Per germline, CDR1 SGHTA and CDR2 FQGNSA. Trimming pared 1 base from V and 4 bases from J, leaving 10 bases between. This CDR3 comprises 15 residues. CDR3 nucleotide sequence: TGTGCCAGCAGCTTAGAGGCAGGGGTCACCGGGGAGCTGTTTTTT. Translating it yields CASSLEAGVTGELFF.

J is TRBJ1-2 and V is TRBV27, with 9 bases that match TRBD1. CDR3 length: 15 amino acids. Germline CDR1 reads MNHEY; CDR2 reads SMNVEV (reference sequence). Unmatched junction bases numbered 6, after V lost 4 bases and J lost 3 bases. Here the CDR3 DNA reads TGTGCCAGCAGTTCCCTCGGGACAGGGTACTATGGCTACACCTTC. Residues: CASSSLGTGYYGYTF.

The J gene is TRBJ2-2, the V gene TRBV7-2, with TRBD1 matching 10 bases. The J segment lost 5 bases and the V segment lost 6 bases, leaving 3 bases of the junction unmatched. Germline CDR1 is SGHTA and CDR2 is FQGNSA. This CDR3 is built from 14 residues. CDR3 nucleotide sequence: TGTGCCAGCAGACAGGGACAGGGGACCGGGGAGCTGTTTTTT. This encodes CASRQGQGTGELFF. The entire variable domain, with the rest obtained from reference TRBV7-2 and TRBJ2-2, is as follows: GAGVSQSPSNKVTEKGKDVELRCDPISGHTALYWYRQSLGQGLEFLIYFQGNSAPDKSGLPSDRFSAERTGGSVSTLTIQRTQQEDSAVYLCASRQGQGTGELFFGEGSRLTVL.

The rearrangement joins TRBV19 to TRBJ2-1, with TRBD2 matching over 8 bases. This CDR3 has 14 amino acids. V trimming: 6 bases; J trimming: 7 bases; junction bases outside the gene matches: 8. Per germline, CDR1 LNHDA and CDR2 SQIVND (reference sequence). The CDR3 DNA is TGTGCCAGTAGCCTCGGGACTAGTGTTAATGAGCAGTTCTTC. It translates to CASSLGTSVNEQFF. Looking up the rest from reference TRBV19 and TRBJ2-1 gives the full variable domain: DGGITQSPKYLFRKEGQNVTLSCEQNLNHDAMYWYRQDPGQGLRLIYYSQIVNDFQKGDIAEGYSVSREKKESFPLTVTSAQKNPTAFYLCASSLGTSVNEQFFGPGTRLTVL.

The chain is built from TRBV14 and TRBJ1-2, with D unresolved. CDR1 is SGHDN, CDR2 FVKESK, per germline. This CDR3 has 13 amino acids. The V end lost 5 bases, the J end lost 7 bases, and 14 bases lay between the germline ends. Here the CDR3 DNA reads TGTGCCAGCAGCTGGAGGTCTCAGATTGGCTACACCTTC. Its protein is CASSWRSQIGYTF.

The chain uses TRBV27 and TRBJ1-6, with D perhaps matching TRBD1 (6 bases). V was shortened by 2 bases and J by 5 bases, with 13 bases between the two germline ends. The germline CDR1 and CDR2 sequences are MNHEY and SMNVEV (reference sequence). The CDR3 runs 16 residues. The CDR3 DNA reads TGTGCCAGCAGTTTACTTACAGGGATCGATAATTCACCCCTCCACTTT. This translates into CASSLLTGIDNSPLHF.

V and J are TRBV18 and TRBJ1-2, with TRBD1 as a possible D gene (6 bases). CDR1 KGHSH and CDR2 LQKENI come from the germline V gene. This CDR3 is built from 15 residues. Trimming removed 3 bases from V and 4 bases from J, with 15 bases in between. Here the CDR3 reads CASSPSGQYSYGYTF. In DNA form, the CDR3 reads TGTGCCAGCTCACCTTCCGGACAGTATTCCTATGGCTACACCTTC. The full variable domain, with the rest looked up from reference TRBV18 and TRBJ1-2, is NAGVMQNPRHLVRRRGQEARLRCSPMKGHSHVYWYRQLPEEGLKFMVYLQKENIIDESGMPKERFSAEFPKEGPSILRIQQVVRGDSAAYFCASSPSGQYSYGYTFGSGTRLTVV.

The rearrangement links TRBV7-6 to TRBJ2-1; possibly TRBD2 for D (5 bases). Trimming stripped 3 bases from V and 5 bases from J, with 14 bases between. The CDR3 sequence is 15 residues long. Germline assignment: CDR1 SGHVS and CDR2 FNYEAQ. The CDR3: CASSLGGLQNNEQFF. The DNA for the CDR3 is TGTGCCAGCAGCTTGGGCGGACTCCAAAACAATGAGCAGTTCTTC.

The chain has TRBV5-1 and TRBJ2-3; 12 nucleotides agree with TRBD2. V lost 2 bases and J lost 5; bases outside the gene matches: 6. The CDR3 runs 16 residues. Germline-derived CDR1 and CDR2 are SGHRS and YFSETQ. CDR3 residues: CASSFSSGGAQDTQYF. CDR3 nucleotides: TGCGCCAGCAGCTTTTCTAGCGGGGGGGCCCAAGATACGCAGTATTTT.

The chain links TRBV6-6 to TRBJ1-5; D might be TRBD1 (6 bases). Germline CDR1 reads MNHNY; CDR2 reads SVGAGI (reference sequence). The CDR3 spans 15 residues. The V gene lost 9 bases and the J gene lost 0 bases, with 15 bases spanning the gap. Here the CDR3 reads CASGSQGYSNQPQHF. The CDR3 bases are TGTGCCAGTGGGTCGCAGGGGTATAGCAATCAGCCCCAGCATTTT.

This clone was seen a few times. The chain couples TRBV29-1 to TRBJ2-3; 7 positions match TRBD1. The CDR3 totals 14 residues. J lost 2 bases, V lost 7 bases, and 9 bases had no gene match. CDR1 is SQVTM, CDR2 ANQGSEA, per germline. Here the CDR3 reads CSAADRPNTDTQYF. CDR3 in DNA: TGCAGCGCTGCGGACAGGCCAAACACAGATACGCAGTATTTT.

DNA for the CDR3: TGCGCCAGCAGCCAAGTGACAGGGAATGGCTACACCTTC. Translating gives CASSQVTGNGYTF. The V gene is TRBV4-3, the J gene TRBJ1-2; 7 nucleotides agree with TRBD1. CDR1 is LGHNA, CDR2 YSLEER, per germline. The CDR3 consists of 13 residues. V lost 1 base, J lost 6 bases, and 2 bases stayed unmatched.

The CDR3: CASSVGTSGGADVETQYF. The CDR3 nucleotides are TGTGCCAGCAGCGTAGGGACTAGCGGGGGGGCGGATGTAGAGACCCAGTACTTC. The V gene is TRBV9, the J gene TRBJ2-5; 15 bases match TRBD2. Trimming at V came to 0 bases and at J to 4 bases, leaving 7 bases not matched to a gene. Germline V gene sequence: CDR1 SGDLS, CDR2 YYNGEE. The CDR3 is 18 residues long.

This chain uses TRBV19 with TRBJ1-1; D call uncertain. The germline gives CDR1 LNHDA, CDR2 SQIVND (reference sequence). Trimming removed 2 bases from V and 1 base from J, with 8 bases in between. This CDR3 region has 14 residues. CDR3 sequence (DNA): TGTGCCAGTAGTATACAGCTAGGGAACACTGAAGCTTTCTTT. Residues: CASSIQLGNTEAFF.

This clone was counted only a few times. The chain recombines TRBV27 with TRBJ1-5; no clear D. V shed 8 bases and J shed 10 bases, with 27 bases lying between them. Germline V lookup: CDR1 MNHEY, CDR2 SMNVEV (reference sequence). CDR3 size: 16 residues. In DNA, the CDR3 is TGTGCCAGCGTCTCCTCCCGATTGGAGGGAATCAGCCCCCAGCATTTT. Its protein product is CASVSSRLEGISPQHF.

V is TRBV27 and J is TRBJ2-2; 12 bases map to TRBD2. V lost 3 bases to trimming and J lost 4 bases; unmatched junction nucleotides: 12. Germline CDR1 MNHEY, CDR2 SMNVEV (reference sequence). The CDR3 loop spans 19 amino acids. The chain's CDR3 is CASSFFFPTSGGPTGELFF. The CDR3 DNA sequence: TGTGCCAGCAGTTTCTTCTTCCCGACTAGCGGGGGCCCCACCGGGGAGCTGTTTTTT.

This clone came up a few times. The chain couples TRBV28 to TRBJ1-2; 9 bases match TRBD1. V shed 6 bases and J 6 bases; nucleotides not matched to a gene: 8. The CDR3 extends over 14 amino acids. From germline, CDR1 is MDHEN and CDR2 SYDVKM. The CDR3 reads CASRGTGKYHGYTF. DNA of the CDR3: TGTGCCAGCAGGGGGACAGGGAAGTACCATGGCTACACCTTC.

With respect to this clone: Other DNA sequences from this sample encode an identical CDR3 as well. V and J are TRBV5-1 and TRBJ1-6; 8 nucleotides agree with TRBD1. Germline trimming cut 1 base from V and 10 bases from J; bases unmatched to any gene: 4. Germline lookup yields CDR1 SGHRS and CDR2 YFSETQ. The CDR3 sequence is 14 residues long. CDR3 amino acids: CASSLQGAESPLHF. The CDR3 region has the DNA TGCGCCAGCAGCTTGCAGGGGGCTGAATCACCCCTCCACTTT.

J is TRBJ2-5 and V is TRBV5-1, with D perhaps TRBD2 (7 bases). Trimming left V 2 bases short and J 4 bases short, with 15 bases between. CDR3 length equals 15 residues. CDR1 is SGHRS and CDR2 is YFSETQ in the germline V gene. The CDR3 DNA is TGCGCCAGCAGCTTTCCCTCGGGGGGCTCAGAGACCCAGTACTTC. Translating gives CASSFPSGGSETQYF. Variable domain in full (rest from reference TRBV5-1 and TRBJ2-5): KAGVTQTPRYLIKTRGQQVTLSCSPISGHRSVSWYQQTPGQGLQFLFEYFSETQRNKGNFPGRFSGRQFSNSRSEMNVSTLELGDSALYLCASSFPSGGSETQYFGPGTRLLVL.

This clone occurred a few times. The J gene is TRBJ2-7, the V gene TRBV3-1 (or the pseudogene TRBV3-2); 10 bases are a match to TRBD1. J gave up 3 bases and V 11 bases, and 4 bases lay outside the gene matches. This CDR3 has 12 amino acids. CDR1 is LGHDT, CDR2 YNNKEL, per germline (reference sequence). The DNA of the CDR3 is TGTGCCGTGGGACAGGGGCTCTACGAGCAGTACTTC. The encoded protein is CAVGQGLYEQYF.

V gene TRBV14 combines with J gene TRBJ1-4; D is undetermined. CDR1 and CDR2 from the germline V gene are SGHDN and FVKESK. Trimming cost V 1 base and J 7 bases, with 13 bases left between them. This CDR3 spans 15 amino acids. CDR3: CASSQAGRPPEKLFF. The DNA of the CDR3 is TGTGCCAGCAGCCAAGCGGGGAGACCCCCTGAAAAACTGTTTTTT.

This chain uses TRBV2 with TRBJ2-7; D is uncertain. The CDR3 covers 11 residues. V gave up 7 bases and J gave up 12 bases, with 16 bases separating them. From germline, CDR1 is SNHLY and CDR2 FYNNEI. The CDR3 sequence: CASNGQNWVYF. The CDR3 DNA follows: TGTGCCAGCAATGGGCAGAACTGGGTGTACTTC.

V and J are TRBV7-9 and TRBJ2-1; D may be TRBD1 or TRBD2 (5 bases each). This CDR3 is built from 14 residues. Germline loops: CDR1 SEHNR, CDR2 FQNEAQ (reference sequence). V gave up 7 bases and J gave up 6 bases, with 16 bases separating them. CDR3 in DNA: TGTGCCAGCACAGGGCCTTTTGAGGGCAATGAGCAGTTCTTC. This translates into CASTGPFEGNEQFF.

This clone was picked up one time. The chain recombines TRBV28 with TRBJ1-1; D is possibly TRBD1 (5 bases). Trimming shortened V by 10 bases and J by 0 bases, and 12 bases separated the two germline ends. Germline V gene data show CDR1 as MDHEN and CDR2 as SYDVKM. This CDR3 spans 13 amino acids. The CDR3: CATGDRMNTEAFF. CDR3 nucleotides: TGTGCCACAGGAGACAGAATGAACACTGAAGCTTTCTTT.